The 9 T cell receptor beta chains listed next were all sequenced from one sample in a study of vaccination effects on CD4 cells after COVID-19. Assay used: immunoSEQ multiplex PCR; TCRdb lists only in-frame clones, some missing. Found here are roughly 75,000 clones, roughly three quarters of them singletons; the top ten hold over 4%. ViraFEST used viral peptide pools to expand antigen-specific CD4+ T cells before sequencing. Cultured cells yielded isolated CD4+ T cells after 10 days. None of the vaccinated had previously contracted SARS-CoV-2, and their nucleocapsid antibodies tested negative. These receptors' antigens are unknown. This specimen consisted of CD4+ T cells from PBMCs cultured with HCoV-OC43 spike peptides, obtained before COVID-19 vaccination. The subset denotes: HCoV-OC43 spike overlapping peptide pool stimulation. These receptors were obtained from a human donor who received a COVID-19 vaccine.

The genes are TRBV5-4 and TRBJ2-2; 9 positions agree with TRBD2. From germline, CDR1 is SGHNT and CDR2 YYREEE (reference sequence). CDR3 size: 16 residues. The junction had 5 bases not matched to a gene; V was cut back by 0 bases and J by 5 bases. The CDR3 DNA reads as TGTGCCAGCAGCTTGGGGCGGGGGGGCCTGACCGGGGAGCTGTTTTTT. Its protein is CASSLGRGGLTGELFF.

The chain combines TRBV18 with TRBJ2-5; no firm D call. V was cut by 2 bases and J by 1 base, with 5 bases left in between. Germline V gene lookup returns CDR1 KGHSH and CDR2 LQKENI. This CDR3 has 13 residues. The CDR3 DNA is TGTGCCAGCTCACCAGGCAGCCAAGAGACCCAGTACTTC. It translates to CASSPGSQETQYF.

This chain joins TRBV7-8 and TRBJ2-5; D remains ambiguous. From germline, CDR1 is SGHVS and CDR2 FQNEAQ. This CDR3 has 13 amino acids. The V end was cut by 3 bases, the J end by 5 bases, with 10 bases between. This chain's CDR3 is CASSLVRLETQYF. The CDR3 DNA follows: TGTGCCAGCAGCTTGGTGCGCTTGGAGACCCAGTACTTC.

This clone was detected many times. The chain combines TRBV24-1 with TRBJ1-2, with D tentatively TRBD1 (5 bases). Trimming removed 4 bases at V and 4 bases at J, with 12 bases between. Germline V gene data show CDR1 as KGHDR and CDR2 as SFDVKD. There are 14 residues in the CDR3. The CDR3 protein is CATSDETDPYGYTF. For the CDR3, the DNA is TGTGCCACCAGTGACGAGACAGACCCCTATGGCTACACCTTC.

The table lists this clone with a count of one. The chain uses TRBV5-1 and TRBJ2-1; 9 bases agree with TRBD1. In germline, CDR1 is SGHRS, CDR2 YFSETQ. The CDR3 is made up of 17 amino acids. J was trimmed by 9 bases and V by 7 bases; bases with no gene match: 20. CDR3 sequence: CASFSRLGGQGRSEQFF. The CDR3 region has the DNA TGCGCCAGCTTCTCTAGGCTTGGGGGACAGGGTCGCAGTGAGCAGTTCTTC.

The chain uses TRBV6-5 and TRBJ1-1, with D perhaps matching TRBD1 (6 bases). V dropped 8 bases and J dropped 2 bases, with 15 bases sitting between them. Germline CDR1 MNHEY, CDR2 SVGAGI. The CDR3 length is 14 residues. The CDR3 spells CASSRQDDNTEAFF. CDR3 nucleotides: TGTGCCAGCTCCCGACAGGACGACAACACTGAAGCTTTCTTT.

The chain recombines TRBV5-1 with TRBJ2-5; weak D call: TRBD1 (6 bases). Germline V gives CDR1 SGHRS, CDR2 YFSETQ. The V end was cut by 1 base, the J end by 4 bases, with 11 bases between. This CDR3 has 14 residues. CDR3 amino acids: CASSLSTGSETQYF. The CDR3 coding sequence is TGCGCCAGCAGCTTGAGTACAGGGTCAGAGACCCAGTACTTC.

This chain links TRBV5-1 with TRBJ2-3; 11 bases fit TRBD2. Per the germline V gene, CDR1 is SGHRS and CDR2 is YFSETQ. The CDR3 runs 18 residues. V was clipped by 0 bases and J by 0 bases; unmatched bases: 6. DNA of the CDR3: TGCGCCAGCAGCTTGGGCCTAGCGGGGGGTTCTAGCACAGATACGCAGTATTTT. Encoded protein: CASSLGLAGGSSTDTQYF.

This chain uses TRBV12-3 or TRBV12-4 with TRBJ1-1; D not certain. V lost 3 bases to trimming and J lost 11 bases, with 10 bases between them. The CDR3 sequence is 11 residues long. The CDR3 loop reads CASSFDGRAFF. As DNA, the CDR3 is TGTGCCAGCAGTTTCGACGGGCGGGCTTTCTTT.